One sample yielded the 30 T cell receptor beta chains listed below, sequenced in a study of blood T cell repertoires in COVID-19. TCRdb's copy holds only in-frame clones and misses some; the assay was immunoSEQ multiplex PCR. Of 200,000 to 250,000 clones in the sample, roughly 88% were seen once. The sample comprised peripheral blood. All receptors derive from a young man who had recovered from COVID-19.

The chain uses TRBV7-9 and TRBJ1-2; no reliable D call. The germline V and J ends were trimmed by 2 bases and 1 base, with 11 bases remaining between them. Germline V gene sequence: CDR1 SEHNR, CDR2 FQNEAQ (reference sequence). This CDR3 is built from 15 residues. The CDR3 region is CASSLLLRDNYGYTF. The CDR3 nucleotides are TGTGCCAGCAGCTTATTATTACGGGATAACTATGGCTACACCTTC.

The V and J genes are TRBV3-1 (or the pseudogene TRBV3-2) and TRBJ2-2, with D possibly TRBD1 on 5 matching bases. The CDR3 spans 15 residues. Germline V gene lookup returns CDR1 LGHDT and CDR2 YNNKEL (reference sequence). V gave up 1 base and J gave up 2 bases, with 8 bases separating them. The CDR3: CASSQADRNTGELFF. The CDR3 nucleotides read TGTGCCAGCAGCCAAGCTGACAGAAACACCGGGGAGCTGTTTTTT.

A remark on this clone: This same CDR3 is encoded by further DNA sequences in the sample. The chain couples TRBV30 to TRBJ1-3; 7 bases map to TRBD1. The V gene end was trimmed by 0 bases and the J gene end by 4 bases; junction bases not matched to a gene: 0. The CDR3 length is 13 residues. The germline CDR1 and CDR2 sequences are GTSNPN and SVGIG (reference sequence). CDR3 amino acids: CAWSVTGGNTIYF. The CDR3 coding sequence is TGTGCCTGGAGTGTGACAGGGGGAAACACCATATATTTT.

This chain links TRBV18 with TRBJ2-7; 12 bases line up with TRBD1. V lost 0 bases to trimming and J lost 0 bases; unmatched junction nucleotides: 12. The germline gives CDR1 KGHSH, CDR2 LQKENI. CDR3 size: 20 residues. DNA of the CDR3: TGTGCCAGCTCACCACCGTGGGGGACAGGGGGCGGCCAAAGCTCCTACGAGCAGTACTTC. This codes for CASSPPWGTGGGQSSYEQYF.

Turning to this clone: The same CDR3 can be traced to other DNA sequences in this sample. The chain carries TRBV30 and TRBJ1-2; tentative D call: TRBD1 (5 bases). Trimming shortened V by 0 bases and J by 2 bases, and 7 bases separated the two germline ends. The CDR3 sequence is 13 residues long. Germline V gene sequence: CDR1 GTSNPN, CDR2 SVGIG (reference sequence). CDR3 in amino acids: CAWSVSGNYGYTF. In DNA, the CDR3 is TGTGCCTGGAGTGTCTCAGGGAACTATGGCTACACCTTC.

This chain connects TRBV6-2 or TRBV6-3 to TRBJ2-7; D perhaps matches TRBD2 (6 bases). V lost 6 bases, J lost 0 bases, and 12 bases lay in between. Per germline, CDR1 MNHEY and CDR2 SVGEGT. This CDR3 comprises 14 residues. The CDR3, as DNA: TGTGCCAGCAGCAGCGGGTTATTCTCCTACGAGCAGTACTTC. It is translated as CASSSGLFSYEQYF.

The V gene is TRBV3-1 (or the pseudogene TRBV3-2), the J gene TRBJ2-3, with 8 positions matching TRBD1. Germline CDR1 and CDR2: LGHDT and YNNKEL (reference sequence). The CDR3 loop spans 13 amino acids. Trimming at V came to 4 bases and at J to 14 bases, leaving 11 bases not matched to a gene. CDR3 bases: TGTGCCAGCAGCCCCCTCGGGGAGACAGGGGTGTATTTT. This translates into CASSPLGETGVYF.

The genes are TRBV7-2 and TRBJ1-6; D is possibly TRBD1 (6 bases). Germline V gives CDR1 SGHTA, CDR2 FQGNSA. The V and J ends lost 6 bases and 5 bases respectively, with 14 bases between them. The CDR3 extends over 15 amino acids. CDR3 bases: TGTGCCAGCAGACGTGCGACAGGCAATAATTCACCCCTCCACTTT. The encoded protein is CASRRATGNNSPLHF.

The rearrangement joins TRBV19 to TRBJ2-7; D call uncertain. The CDR3 is 13 amino acids. The ends were cut back, 10 bases at V and 1 base at J, with 14 bases in the middle. Germline assignment: CDR1 LNHDA and CDR2 SQIVND (reference sequence). The CDR3 sequence: CATSLVLSYEQYF. DNA for the CDR3: TGTGCCACCTCCTTAGTCCTATCCTACGAGCAGTACTTC.

The chain couples TRBV4-2 to TRBJ1-1, with D possibly matching TRBD1 (5 bases). Germline V CDR1 and CDR2: LGHNA, YNFKEQ. The CDR3 has 18 residues. V dropped 0 bases and J dropped 6 bases, with 23 bases sitting between them. CDR3 amino acids: CASSQERGGVGGKPEAFF. The CDR3 DNA sequence: TGTGCCAGCAGCCAAGAAAGAGGAGGGGTGGGGGGTAAACCTGAAGCTTTCTTT.

This sequence joins TRBV2 and TRBJ2-1; 13 nucleotides align to TRBD2. Germline V gene lookup returns CDR1 SNHLY and CDR2 FYNNEI. The trim removed 2 bases at V and 8 bases at J, leaving 15 bases unmatched. This CDR3 contains 19 residues. CDR3 DNA sequence: TGTGCCAGCAGTGAAAGGATTTCTGGGACTAGCGGGGTTCGGGATGAGCAGTTCTTC. This translates into CASSERISGTSGVRDEQFF.

V gene TRBV7-9 combines with J gene TRBJ2-7; TRBD1 matches 7 bases. J gave up 10 bases and V 7 bases, and 19 bases lay outside the gene matches. Per the germline V gene, CDR1 is SEHNR and CDR2 is FQNEAQ (reference sequence). This CDR3 is 15 amino acids long. CDR3 coding DNA: TGTGCCAGCATTTTAGGGGGCCGCGACGGAGGACATCAGTACTTC. The encoded protein is CASILGGRDGGHQYF.

CDR3 sequence (DNA): TGTGCCAGCAGCGCACTCGGGGGCACAGATACGCAGTATTTT. Its protein product is CASSALGGTDTQYF. V gene TRBV5-8 combines with J gene TRBJ2-3; possible D gene TRBD2, 5 bases. Germline V lookup: CDR1 SGHTS, CDR2 YDEGEE. The V end lost 4 bases, the J end lost 1 base, and 10 bases lay between the germline ends. The CDR3 sequence is 14 residues long. The full variable domain, with the rest looked up from reference TRBV5-8 and TRBJ2-3, is EAGVTQSPTHLIKTRGQQATLRCSPISGHTSVYWYQQALGLGLQFLLWYDEGEERNRGNFPPRFSGRQFPNYSSELNVNALELEDSALYLCASSALGGTDTQYFGPGTRLTVL.

This clone turned up a few times. CDR3 sequence: CASSYQTSGGSQYF. The CDR3 bases are TGTGCCAGCAGTTACCAGACTAGCGGGGGGTCCCAGTACTTC. V usage is TRBV6-5 and J usage is TRBJ2-5; 13 bases fit TRBD2. Germline V gives CDR1 MNHEY, CDR2 SVGAGI. V trimming: 2 bases; J trimming: 9 bases; junction bases outside the gene matches: 3. This CDR3 is 14 amino acids long.

V is TRBV27 and J is TRBJ1-2; no firm D call. V was pared by 6 bases and J by 1 base, with 12 bases between. Germline-derived CDR1 and CDR2 are MNHEY and SMNVEV (reference sequence). The CDR3 has 14 amino acids. The CDR3, as DNA: TGTGCCAGCAGCCCGAGCGGAAGTAACTATGGCTACACCTTC. Protein: CASSPSGSNYGYTF.

The genes are TRBV6-2 or TRBV6-3 and TRBJ1-2; 11 bases are a match to TRBD1. Germline V gene sequence: CDR1 MNHEY, CDR2 SVGEGT. CDR3 length: 14 residues. V shed 5 bases, J shed 7 bases, and the junction held 6 bases outside the gene matches. DNA for the CDR3: TGTGCCAGCAGTCCGGACAGGGGGCGCGGTGGCTACACCTTC. This codes for CASSPDRGRGGYTF.

The rearrangement links TRBV24-1 to TRBJ1-5, with TRBD1 identical over 10 bases. Germline CDR1 reads KGHDR; CDR2 reads SFDVKD. The V segment lost 4 bases and the J segment 3 bases; nucleotides outside the gene matches: 5. CDR3 length: 16 amino acids. CDR3 residues: CATSEPGTGVNQPQHF. The CDR3 nucleotides are TGTGCCACCAGTGAACCCGGGACAGGGGTCAATCAGCCCCAGCATTTT.

The chain is built from TRBV4-3 and TRBJ2-3, with TRBD1 matching over 9 bases. This CDR3 comprises 15 residues. Germline V gives CDR1 LGHNA, CDR2 YSLEER. J lost 4 bases, V lost 1 base, and 3 bases had no gene match. The DNA for the CDR3 is TGCGCCAGCAGCCAAGGGGACAGGGTCCCAGATACGCAGTATTTT. Protein product: CASSQGDRVPDTQYF.

This clone has only a few counts. CDR3 DNA sequence: TGCAGCGTTGTTAAGGGGTCCACGAACACCGGGGAGCTGTTTTTT. The encoded protein is CSVVKGSTNTGELFF. The chain employs TRBV29-1 and TRBJ2-2; D possibly corresponds to TRBD1 (5 bases). Trimming left V 4 bases short and J 0 bases short, with 12 bases between. Germline CDR1 is SQVTM and CDR2 is ANQGSEA. The CDR3 runs to 15 residues.

The J gene is TRBJ2-7, the V gene TRBV5-1; 9 nucleotides line up with TRBD2. CDR1 is SGHRS, CDR2 YFSETQ, per germline. The J segment lost 2 bases and the V segment lost 0 bases, leaving 6 bases of the junction unmatched. The CDR3 has 16 residues. This CDR3 reads CASSLEVGGGAYEQYF. As DNA, the CDR3 is TGCGCCAGCAGCTTGGAGGTTGGCGGGGGGGCCTACGAGCAGTACTTC.

The V call is TRBV6-4, the J call TRBJ1-1; D is possibly TRBD1 (5 bases). Germline V gene sequence: CDR1 MRHNA, CDR2 SNTAGT. Trimming stripped 3 bases from V and 2 bases from J, with 7 bases between. This CDR3 region has 13 residues. The CDR3 DNA reads TGTGCCAGCAGTGAGGGGGGTAACACTGAAGCTTTCTTT. Translation gives CASSEGGNTEAFF.

In the case of this clone: The same CDR3 can be traced to other DNA sequences in this sample. V gene TRBV19 combines with J gene TRBJ1-1; 8 bases are shared with TRBD1. CDR3 length equals 12 residues. The germline V gene encodes CDR1 LNHDA and CDR2 SQIVND (reference sequence). J was trimmed by 8 bases and V by 5 bases; bases with no gene match: 4. CDR3 protein: CASSPRDREAFF. CDR3 nucleotides: TGTGCCAGTAGTCCCCGGGACAGGGAAGCTTTCTTT.

This chain uses TRBV5-3 with TRBJ1-2; TRBD1 matches at 8 bases. TRBV5-3 is reported as an ORF; its role is uncertain. The length of the CDR3 is 15 residues. V shed 6 bases, J shed 7 bases, and the junction held 14 bases outside the gene matches. CDR3 in DNA: TGTGCCAGAAATCTTGCAGGGGGCGCATCTGGTGGCTACACCTTC. Protein sequence: CARNLAGGASGGYTF.

This chain connects TRBV15 to TRBJ1-5, with D unclear. The CDR3 length is 13 residues. Germline V gives CDR1 LNHNV, CDR2 YYDKDF (reference sequence). Trimming stripped 6 bases from V and 12 bases from J, with 18 bases between. The CDR3 nucleotides are TGTGCCACCAGGGGGAATTTTACGGGGATCCAGCATTTT. It is translated as CATRGNFTGIQHF.

This clone has a single count. The chain employs TRBV5-1 and TRBJ2-1, with D perhaps matching TRBD2 (5 bases). V gave up 0 bases and J gave up 4 bases, with 11 bases separating them. Germline V gene lookup returns CDR1 SGHRS and CDR2 YFSETQ. CDR3 size: 15 residues. CDR3 protein: CASSLVQPGYNEQFF. CDR3 in DNA: TGCGCCAGCAGCTTGGTCCAGCCGGGATACAATGAGCAGTTCTTC.

The chain recombines TRBV9 with TRBJ2-2; 7 bases are a match to TRBD1. The CDR3 contains 16 residues. Trimming cost V 3 bases and J 6 bases; bases outside gene matches: 11. The germline gives CDR1 SGDLS, CDR2 YYNGEE. CDR3 nucleotides: TGTGCCAGCAGCGCTTCGAGCCACAGGGGCGCCGGGGAGCTGTTTTTT. Translating it yields CASSASSHRGAGELFF.

This chain connects TRBV6-5 to TRBJ1-2; a possible D gene is TRBD1 (5 bases). The germline V gene has CDR1 MNHEY and CDR2 SVGAGI. V was trimmed by 3 bases and J by 1 base, leaving 12 bases between them. This CDR3 is built from 15 residues. The CDR3: CASSYRAGFNYGYTF. The CDR3 DNA sequence: TGTGCCAGCAGTTATCGAGCAGGGTTTAACTATGGCTACACCTTC.

The V gene is TRBV19, the J gene TRBJ2-7; 9 positions agree with TRBD2. J gave up 0 bases and V 3 bases, and 3 bases lay outside the gene matches. Per the germline V gene, CDR1 is LNHDA and CDR2 is SQIVND (reference sequence). The CDR3 has 15 residues. CDR3 DNA sequence: TGTGCCAGTAGTATTCTTAGCGGGGGCTCCTACGAGCAGTACTTC. Translation: CASSILSGGSYEQYF.

This clone was seen once. V usage is TRBV27 and J usage is TRBJ2-1; 8 bases map to TRBD1. Looked up from germline, CDR1 is MNHEY and CDR2 is SMNVEV (reference sequence). This CDR3 spans 16 amino acids. Unmatched junction bases numbered 2, after V lost 1 base and J lost 0 bases. CDR3 in amino acids: CASSLWQGASYNEQFF. The CDR3 region has the DNA TGTGCCAGCAGTTTATGGCAGGGGGCCTCCTACAATGAGCAGTTCTTC.

This clone was seen a handful of times. The CDR3 region has the DNA TGTGCCAGTAGTCGAGGGGGCAGGGGCTATCAGCCCCAGCATTTT. Translation: CASSRGGRGYQPQHF. The chain couples TRBV19 to TRBJ1-5; 7 nucleotides line up with TRBD1. This CDR3 is 15 amino acids long. The trim removed 5 bases at V and 5 bases at J, leaving 9 bases unmatched. In germline, CDR1 is LNHDA, CDR2 SQIVND (reference sequence).